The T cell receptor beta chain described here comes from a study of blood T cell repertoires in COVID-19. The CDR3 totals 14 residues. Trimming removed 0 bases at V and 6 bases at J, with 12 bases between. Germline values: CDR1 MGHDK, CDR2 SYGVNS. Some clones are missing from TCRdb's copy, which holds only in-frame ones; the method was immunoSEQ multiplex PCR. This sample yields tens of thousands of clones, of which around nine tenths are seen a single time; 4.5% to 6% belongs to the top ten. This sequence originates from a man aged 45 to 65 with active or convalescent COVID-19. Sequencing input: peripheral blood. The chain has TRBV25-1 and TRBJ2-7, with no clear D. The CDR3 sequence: CASSEYLAVGEQYF. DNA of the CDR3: TGTGCCAGCAGTGAATATTTGGCGGTGGGCGAGCAGTACTTC.